Reported below is one T cell receptor (beta chain). Its antigen is currently unknown. At one boundary the junction diverges from the germline segment, which might be a read error. The data stem from a study of tumor and adjacent non-tumor tissue in lung cancer. Study-level results: Compared with tumor, normal lung showed significantly lower TCR diversity.

Germline V gene data show CDR1 as SGHDT and CDR2 as YYEEEE. The CDR3 loop spans 11 amino acids. Three rounds of nested PCR, following a modified ARM-PCR protocol, produced the TCRbeta library. TCRdb passed the multiplex PCR reads through MiXCR, listing each CDR3 protein once. The table includes about 86,000 distinct CDR3 sequences, more than 65% detected once. No cell sorting was done before RNA was extracted from the tissue. This non-tumor lung sample came from over 3 cm beyond the tumor edge. Between August and November 2014, newly diagnosed, chemotherapy-naive lung cancer patients underwent thoracic surgery in China.

The V and J genes are TRBV5-6 and TRBJ2-5; D is undetermined. The source is a woman in her forties or fifties with non-small cell lung cancer. Material: distant non-tumor lung tissue. The DNA for the CDR3 is TGTGCCAGCAACCTTTCAGAGACCCAATACTTC. Residues: CASNLSETQYF.